A single sample gave rise to the 23 T cell receptor beta chains below, sequenced in a study of siplizumab effects on memory and regulatory T cells. Using immunoSEQ multiplex PCR, the repertoire was profiled, and TCRdb retains in-frame clones only, with some absent. The sample yields over 65,000 clones, 93% seen once. The specimen sequenced was CD8+ T cells sorted from blood. The receptors come from a human donor in good health.

The CDR3 region is CASSFNRDSGGTEAFF. CDR3 nucleotide sequence: TGTGCCAGCAGCTTTAATAGGGACTCCGGGGGCACTGAAGCTTTCTTT. The V call is TRBV9, the J call TRBJ1-1, with D perhaps TRBD1 (5 bases). This CDR3 contains 16 residues. Germline-derived CDR1 and CDR2 are SGDLS and YYNGEE. V gave up 4 bases and J gave up 4 bases, with 20 bases separating them.

Details on this clone: One junction end disagrees with the germline gene, perhaps due to a read error. The chain combines TRBV6-5 with TRBJ1-2; TRBD1 matches 8 bases. Germline V lookup: CDR1 MNHEY, CDR2 SVGAGI. The CDR3 runs to 14 residues. In DNA, the CDR3 is TGTGCCAGCAGTCCACAGGGGGGTAACGATGGCTACACCTTC. It codes for CASSPQGGNDGYTF.

The gene calls are TRBV6-6 and TRBJ2-6; D is uncertain. The CDR3 has 14 residues. V was clipped by 2 bases and J by 1 base, with 3 bases between them. Germline values: CDR1 MNHNY, CDR2 SVGAGI (reference sequence). CDR3 nucleotide sequence: TGTGCCAGCAGTTACGGGTCTGGGGCCAACGTCCTGACTTTC. Residues: CASSYGSGANVLTF.

This chain connects TRBV28 to TRBJ2-2; the D call may be TRBD1 or TRBD2 (5 bases each). V lost 2 bases and J 5 bases, leaving 12 bases between the germline ends. From germline, CDR1 is MDHEN and CDR2 SYDVKM. The length of the CDR3 is 15 residues. The CDR3 DNA reads TGTGCCAGCAGTTTACCTTTGGGGGTTACCGGGGAGCTGTTTTTT. Protein product: CASSLPLGVTGELFF.

The CDR3 protein is CASSADFGQGFTEAFF. The CDR3, as DNA: TGTGCCAGCAGCGCAGATTTTGGACAGGGATTTACTGAAGCTTTCTTT. The rearrangement links TRBV7-9 to TRBJ1-1, with TRBD1 matching 8 bases. The CDR3 sequence is 16 residues long. Unmatched junction bases numbered 13, after V lost 5 bases and J lost 5 bases. CDR1 and CDR2 (germline): SEHNR, FQNEAQ (reference sequence). The full variable domain, in which reference TRBV7-9 and TRBJ1-1 provide the parts outside the CDR3, is DTGVSQNPRHKITKRGQNVTFRCDPISEHNRLYWYRQTLGQGPEFLTYFQNEAQLEKSRLLSDRFSAERPKGSFSTLEIQRTEQGDSAMYLCASSADFGQGFTEAFFGQGTRLTVV.

The gene calls are TRBV9 and TRBJ2-3; weak D call: TRBD2 (6 bases). V lost 4 bases to trimming and J lost 0 bases, with 12 bases between them. The CDR3 length is 15 residues. CDR1 is SGDLS, CDR2 YYNGEE, per germline. CDR3 DNA: TGTGCCAGCAGCCCTGGGACTTCTAGCACAGATACGCAGTATTTT. Residues: CASSPGTSSTDTQYF.

This clone was observed once. This chain joins TRBV6-6 and TRBJ2-1; tentatively, D is TRBD1 (5 bases). Trimming removed 0 bases at V and 1 base at J, with 10 bases between. The CDR3 is 16 residues long. CDR1 and CDR2 from the germline V gene are MNHNY and SVGAGI (reference sequence). The CDR3 reads CASSYSRGPSYNEQFF. The CDR3 bases are TGTGCCAGCAGTTACTCTAGGGGCCCATCCTACAATGAGCAGTTCTTC.

As to this clone: An end of the junction differs from the germline gene, which may be a read error. This chain uses TRBV7-9 with TRBJ2-5; TRBD1 agrees at 8 bases. The CDR3 totals 15 residues. Per germline, CDR1 SEHNR and CDR2 FQNEAQ (reference sequence). The CDR3 protein is CASSSRTGLQEAQYF. The DNA of the CDR3 is TGTGCCAGCAGCTCACGGACAGGGTTACAAGAGGCCCAGTACTTC.

The chain uses TRBV9 and TRBJ1-2; 9 bases are shared with TRBD1. Germline V gene data show CDR1 as SGDLS and CDR2 as YYNGEE. The CDR3 covers 18 residues. The V and J ends lost 5 bases and 4 bases, in that order; junction bases with no gene match: 18. In nucleotides, the CDR3 is TGTGCCAGCAGAGGAATCCGGGACAGGGAGGTATGGGGCTATGGCTACACCTTC. It encodes CASRGIRDREVWGYGYTF.

The J gene is TRBJ2-2, the V gene TRBV4-2; weak D call: TRBD1 (6 bases). V was shortened by 5 bases and J by 2 bases, with 18 bases between the two germline ends. The V gene's germline CDR1 is LGHNA and CDR2 YNFKEQ. This CDR3 is built from 17 residues. CDR3 sequence (DNA): TGTGCCAGCAGCTACTTAATTTTGACAGGAAACACCGGGGAGCTGTTTTTT. As protein: CASSYLILTGNTGELFF.

The CDR3 loop reads CASSPGQIQETQYF. The CDR3 coding sequence is TGTGCCAGCAGCCCGGGACAGATCCAAGAGACCCAGTACTTC. This chain uses TRBV7-2 with TRBJ2-5, with TRBD1 matching 7 bases. The junction had 4 bases not matched to a gene; V was cut back by 5 bases and J by 1 base. Per germline, CDR1 SGHTA and CDR2 FQGNSA. This CDR3 is built from 14 residues. Filled out from reference TRBV7-2 and TRBJ2-5, the complete variable domain reads GAGVSQSPSNKVTEKGKDVELRCDPISGHTALYWYRQSLGQGLEFLIYFQGNSAPDKSGLPSDRFSAERTGGSVSTLTIQRTQQEDSAVYLCASSPGQIQETQYFGPGTRLLVL.

The V and J genes are TRBV28 and TRBJ2-7; D is perhaps TRBD1 (6 bases). The CDR3 contains 15 residues. The V gene lost 1 base and the J gene lost 2 bases, with 12 bases spanning the gap. Germline CDR1 is MDHEN and CDR2 is SYDVKM. CDR3 loop: CASSLSGGFPYEQYF. The CDR3 coding sequence is TGTGCCAGCAGTTTATCTGGGGGCTTTCCCTACGAGCAGTACTTC.

The chain is built from TRBV9 and TRBJ2-7; 8 bases fit TRBD2. Germline V CDR1 and CDR2: SGDLS, YYNGEE. This CDR3 comprises 17 residues. Losses at the gene ends were 2 bases for V and 5 bases for J; bases not matched to a gene: 15. The CDR3 reads CASSVFSTLAGGNEQYF. CDR3 in DNA: TGTGCCAGCAGCGTGTTCTCTACGCTAGCGGGTGGCAACGAGCAGTACTTC.

The chain uses TRBV29-1 and TRBJ2-7; D unresolved. The CDR3 spans 12 residues. From germline, CDR1 is SQVTM and CDR2 ANQGSEA. Trimming shortened V by 6 bases and J by 1 base, and 10 bases separated the two germline ends. The CDR3 sequence is CSVIDGSYEQYF. CDR3 sequence (DNA): TGCAGCGTCATCGACGGGTCCTACGAGCAGTACTTC.

J is TRBJ2-3 and V is TRBV6-5; 7 bases match TRBD1. Germline assignment: CDR1 MNHEY and CDR2 SVGAGI. The V gene end was trimmed by 3 bases and the J gene end by 0 bases; junction bases not matched to a gene: 6. The CDR3 covers 16 residues. DNA of the CDR3: TGTGCCAGCAGTTATACACAGGGGTCGAGCACAGATACGCAGTATTTT. Amino acid sequence: CASSYTQGSSTDTQYF.

The CDR3 DNA is TGTGCCAGCAGCGGAACAGGGACCGAGCAGTACTTC. As protein: CASSGTGTEQYF. The chain is built from TRBV9 and TRBJ2-7; weak D call: TRBD1 (6 bases). Germline values: CDR1 SGDLS, CDR2 YYNGEE. V lost 3 bases and J lost 6, with 10 bases in between. The CDR3 is made up of 12 amino acids.

The chain uses TRBV7-3 and TRBJ2-7, with 9 bases fitting TRBD1. The CDR3 runs 14 residues. The J segment lost 6 bases and the V segment lost 5 bases, leaving 8 bases of the junction unmatched. CDR1 is SGHTA and CDR2 is FQGTGA in the germline V gene. CDR3 loop: CASSVTGTGTEQYF. As DNA, the CDR3 is TGTGCCAGCAGCGTCACCGGGACAGGGACCGAGCAGTACTTC.

There are a few counts of this clone. J is TRBJ2-7 and V is TRBV5-1; D not resolved. V lost 4 bases to trimming and J lost 5 bases, with 13 bases between them. CDR1 and CDR2 (germline): SGHRS, YFSETQ. The CDR3 sequence is 13 residues long. CDR3 loop: CASSAWSGDEQYF. CDR3 coding DNA: TGCGCCAGCAGCGCATGGTCAGGAGACGAGCAGTACTTC.

The chain recombines TRBV18 with TRBJ2-1; weak D call: TRBD1 (6 bases). Germline CDR1 is KGHSH and CDR2 is LQKENI. V dropped 2 bases and J dropped 8 bases, with 16 bases sitting between them. The length of the CDR3 is 15 residues. The CDR3 nucleotides are TGTGCCAGCTCACCAAGTAACAGGGTAATGGATGAGCAGTTCTTC. It encodes CASSPSNRVMDEQFF.

The J gene is TRBJ1-2, the V gene TRBV4-1; a weak D match, TRBD1 (5 bases). V dropped 0 bases and J dropped 4 bases, with 12 bases sitting between them. This CDR3 is 15 amino acids long. Germline CDR1 and CDR2: MGHRA and YSYEKL. CDR3 sequence: CASSQDRGYSYGYTF. The DNA for the CDR3 is TGCGCCAGCAGCCAAGACCGGGGCTACTCCTATGGCTACACCTTC.

The chain recombines TRBV19 with TRBJ2-5; tentative D call: TRBD1 (5 bases). Germline values: CDR1 LNHDA, CDR2 SQIVND (reference sequence). The CDR3 totals 14 residues. V dropped 7 bases and J dropped 0 bases, with 12 bases sitting between them. This CDR3 is CASTSDNYQETQYF. CDR3 nucleotide sequence: TGTGCCAGTACCTCGGACAATTACCAAGAGACCCAGTACTTC.

This sequence joins TRBV4-1 and TRBJ2-5; TRBD1 aligns across 9 bases. V gave up 4 bases and J gave up 5 bases; unmatched junction bases: 5. This CDR3 comprises 14 residues. Germline V gene lookup returns CDR1 MGHRA and CDR2 YSYEKL. DNA for the CDR3: TGCGCCAGCAGCCTACAGGGGGCAGGGGAGACCCAGTACTTC. Translated: CASSLQGAGETQYF.

The chain couples TRBV4-2 to TRBJ2-3, with 11 bases matching TRBD2. Germline V CDR1 and CDR2: LGHNA, YNFKEQ. The CDR3 covers 18 residues. The junction had 12 bases not matched to a gene; V was cut back by 0 bases and J by 7 bases. The CDR3 here is CASSQDRWGTSGINTQYF. CDR3 DNA sequence: TGTGCCAGCAGCCAAGATCGATGGGGGACTAGCGGTATAAATACGCAGTATTTT.